These 15 T cell receptor beta chains were sequenced from one sample in a study of PD-L1 blockade in urothelial cancer. Produced via immunoSEQ multiplex PCR; TCRdb's table is partial and in-frame only. This table holds some 100,000 clones, 90% to 95% found once. The specimen comprised PBMCs, sampled around atezolizumab (anti-PD-L1) treatment. Receptor source: a woman aged 80 or older with urothelial cancer.

This sequence joins TRBV6-4 and TRBJ2-1; the D is unclear. The CDR3 totals 15 residues. Trimming pared 2 bases from V and 8 bases from J, leaving 16 bases between. Germline V gives CDR1 MRHNA, CDR2 SNTAGT. CDR3 coding DNA: TGTGCCAGCAGTGACGGGTTAGCTTACACCGATGAGCAGTTCTTC. Amino acid sequence: CASSDGLAYTDEQFF.

The gene calls are TRBV6-5 and TRBJ1-3; D might be TRBD1 (5 bases). The CDR3 covers 16 residues. Germline V gene data show CDR1 as MNHEY and CDR2 as SVGAGI. V lost 0 bases, J lost 0 bases, and 9 bases lay in between. The CDR3 DNA reads as TGTGCCAGCAGTTACTCGGGGCTAGGCTCTGGAAACACCATATATTTT. Translated: CASSYSGLGSGNTIYF.

The rearrangement uses TRBV5-1 and TRBJ1-2; unclear D gene. The germline CDR1 and CDR2 sequences are SGHRS and YFSETQ. Trimming stripped 0 bases from V and 8 bases from J, with 8 bases between. The CDR3 covers 12 residues. The DNA of the CDR3 is TGCGCCAGCAGCTTGGAGTTGGGCGGCTACACCTTC. Its protein is CASSLELGGYTF.

The chain couples TRBV19 to TRBJ1-1, with unresolved D. This CDR3 has 16 amino acids. Germline V gene lookup returns CDR1 LNHDA and CDR2 SQIVND (reference sequence). The V gene lost 6 bases and the J gene lost 4 bases, with 21 bases spanning the gap. CDR3 sequence (DNA): TGTGCCAGTAGAAATACCCGACGACTTTTGAGCACTGAAGCTTTCTTT. It specifies CASRNTRRLLSTEAFF. Filled out from reference TRBV19 and TRBJ1-1, the complete variable domain reads DGGITQSPKYLFRKEGQNVTLSCEQNLNHDAMYWYRQDPGQGLRLIYYSQIVNDFQKGDIAEGYSVSREKKESFPLTVTSAQKNPTAFYLCASRNTRRLLSTEAFFGQGTRLTVV.

The rearrangement joins TRBV7-6 to TRBJ2-1, with TRBD2 matching over 9 bases. The CDR3 runs to 14 residues. The germline CDR1 and CDR2 sequences are SGHVS and FNYEAQ. V was pared by 4 bases and J by 8 bases, with 6 bases of the junction left unmatched. CDR3 amino acids: CASSSMWTSDEQFF. For the CDR3, the DNA is TGTGCCAGCAGCTCTATGTGGACTAGCGATGAGCAGTTCTTC.

The gene calls are TRBV27 and TRBJ2-1; the D gene is possibly TRBD1 (6 bases). The CDR3 sequence is 19 residues long. The V gene's germline CDR1 is MNHEY and CDR2 SMNVEV (reference sequence). V lost 1 base and J 0 bases, leaving 19 bases between the germline ends. CDR3 nucleotide sequence: TGTGCCAGCAGTTTATTTATAAGGGGGACCCGTTCCTCCTACAATGAGCAGTTCTTC. It translates to CASSLFIRGTRSSYNEQFF.

This rearrangement joins TRBV4-1 to TRBJ2-7, with 7 bases that match TRBD2. Per germline, CDR1 MGHRA and CDR2 YSYEKL. The CDR3 has 16 residues. With V trimmed by 5 bases and J by 4 bases, 14 bases remained unmatched. CDR3 amino acids: CASSAREGGRRYEQYF. In DNA, the CDR3 is TGCGCCAGCAGCGCACGTGAGGGCGGGAGACGGTACGAGCAGTACTTC.

This clone was recorded only once. The CDR3 nucleotides are TGCGCCAGCAGCTTGGGAGGACTAGCGGGATTCGGCGATGAGCAGTTCTTC. Its protein product is CASSLGGLAGFGDEQFF. The chain is built from TRBV5-1 and TRBJ2-1; 12 bases are shared with TRBD2. The germline V gene encodes CDR1 SGHRS and CDR2 YFSETQ. The CDR3 is made up of 17 amino acids. V lost 0 bases and J lost 8; bases outside the gene matches: 9.

V usage is TRBV5-1 and J usage is TRBJ1-5; a weak D match, TRBD1 (6 bases). In germline, CDR1 is SGHRS, CDR2 YFSETQ. With 4 bases removed from V and 3 bases from J, the gap between germline ends came to 17 bases. The CDR3 spans 16 residues. CDR3 nucleotides: TGCGCCAGCAGCCGCGGCGAGGGGGGGCTCAATCAGCCCCAGCATTTT. Its protein is CASSRGEGGLNQPQHF.

This clone was observed once. The genes are TRBV27 and TRBJ2-1; 7 bases line up with TRBD2. CDR3 length: 14 residues. The germline V gene has CDR1 MNHEY and CDR2 SMNVEV (reference sequence). V shed 3 bases, J shed 5 bases, and the junction held 4 bases outside the gene matches. Written as DNA, the CDR3 is TGTGCCAGCAGTTTGGGGAGGGTCAACAATGAGCAGTTCTTC. This encodes CASSLGRVNNEQFF.

V is TRBV11-2 and J is TRBJ2-7, with TRBD2 identical over 10 bases. In germline, CDR1 is SGHAT, CDR2 FQNNGV. The CDR3 spans 14 residues. V was pared by 3 bases and J by 3 bases, with 2 bases of the junction left unmatched. As DNA, the CDR3 is TGTGCCAGCAGCTTGGGACTAGCGAGCTACGAGCAGTACTTC. It codes for CASSLGLASYEQYF.

A few counts support this clone. The J gene is TRBJ2-7, the V gene TRBV4-2; TRBD1 agrees at 9 bases. V shed 4 bases, J shed 6 bases, and the junction held 10 bases outside the gene matches. Germline V gene data show CDR1 as LGHNA and CDR2 as YNFKEQ. The CDR3 length is 15 residues. CDR3 in DNA: TGTGCCAGCAGCCTCCGGACAGGGGAGGTCTCCGAGCAGTACTTC. Translated, it gives CASSLRTGEVSEQYF.

This rearrangement joins TRBV5-6 to TRBJ2-2, with D possibly matching TRBD2 (6 bases). Germline V gives CDR1 SGHDT, CDR2 YYEEEE. V gave up 7 bases and J gave up 5 bases, with 12 bases separating them. The CDR3 length is 13 residues. The CDR3 spells CASGRRRTGELFF. In nucleotides, the CDR3 is TGTGCCAGCGGGAGGCGCCGAACCGGGGAGCTGTTTTTT.

The genes are TRBV18 and TRBJ1-1; D not resolved. CDR1 is KGHSH and CDR2 is LQKENI in the germline V gene. This CDR3 region has 13 residues. The V end was cut by 8 bases, the J end by 7 bases, with 17 bases between. For the CDR3, the DNA is TGTGCCAGCCGTACTATAGGGAGCATTGAAGCTTTCTTT. Amino acid sequence: CASRTIGSIEAFF.

This sequence joins TRBV7-3 and TRBJ2-2, with a tentative D call TRBD1 (6 bases). The germline V and J ends were trimmed by 3 bases and 6 bases, with 11 bases remaining between them. This CDR3 region has 14 residues. Germline assignment: CDR1 SGHTA and CDR2 FQGTGA. This chain's CDR3 is CASSFSQGAGELFF. The CDR3 DNA sequence: TGTGCCAGCAGCTTCTCACAGGGTGCCGGGGAGCTGTTTTTT.